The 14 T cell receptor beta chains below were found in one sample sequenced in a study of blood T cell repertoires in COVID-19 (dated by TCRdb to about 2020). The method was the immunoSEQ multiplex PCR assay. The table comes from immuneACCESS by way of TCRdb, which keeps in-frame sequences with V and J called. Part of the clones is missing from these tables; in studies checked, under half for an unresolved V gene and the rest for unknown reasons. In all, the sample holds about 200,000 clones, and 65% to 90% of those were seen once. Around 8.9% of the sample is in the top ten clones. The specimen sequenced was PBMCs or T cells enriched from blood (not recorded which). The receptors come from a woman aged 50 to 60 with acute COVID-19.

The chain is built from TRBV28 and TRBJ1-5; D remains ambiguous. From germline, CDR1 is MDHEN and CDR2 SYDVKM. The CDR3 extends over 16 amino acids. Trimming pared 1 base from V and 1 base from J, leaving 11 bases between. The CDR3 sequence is CASSLSPRGSNQPQHF. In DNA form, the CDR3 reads TGTGCCAGCAGTTTATCCCCCCGCGGAAGCAATCAGCCCCAGCATTTT.

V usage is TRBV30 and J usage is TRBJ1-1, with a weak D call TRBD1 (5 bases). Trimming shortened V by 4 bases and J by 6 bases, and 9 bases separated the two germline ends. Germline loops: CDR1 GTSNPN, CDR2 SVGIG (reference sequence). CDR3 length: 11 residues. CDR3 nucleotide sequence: TGTGCCTGGAAGTTCAGGGCTGAAGCTTTCTTT. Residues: CAWKFRAEAFF.

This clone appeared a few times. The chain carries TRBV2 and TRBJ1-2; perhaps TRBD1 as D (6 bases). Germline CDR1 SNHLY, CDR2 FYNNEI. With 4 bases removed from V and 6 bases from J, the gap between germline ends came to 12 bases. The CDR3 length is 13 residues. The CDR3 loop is CASSAQGINGYTF. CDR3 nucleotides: TGTGCCAGCAGTGCACAGGGTATCAATGGCTACACCTTC.

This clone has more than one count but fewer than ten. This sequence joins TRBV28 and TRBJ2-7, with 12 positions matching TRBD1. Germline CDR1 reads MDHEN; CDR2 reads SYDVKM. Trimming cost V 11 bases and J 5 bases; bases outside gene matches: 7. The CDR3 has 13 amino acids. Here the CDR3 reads CAAGGQGAHEQYF. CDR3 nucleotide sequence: TGTGCCGCAGGGGGACAGGGGGCCCACGAGCAGTACTTC.

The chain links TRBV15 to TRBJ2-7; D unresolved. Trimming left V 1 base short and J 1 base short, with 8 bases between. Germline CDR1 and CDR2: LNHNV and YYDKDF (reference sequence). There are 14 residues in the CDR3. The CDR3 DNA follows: TGTGCCACCAGCAGAGTGGCCGGGTCCTACGAGCAGTACTTC. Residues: CATSRVAGSYEQYF.

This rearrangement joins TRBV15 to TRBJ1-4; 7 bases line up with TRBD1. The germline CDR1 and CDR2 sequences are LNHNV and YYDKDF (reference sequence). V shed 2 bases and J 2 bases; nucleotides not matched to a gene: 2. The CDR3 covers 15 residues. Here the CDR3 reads CATSRKTGTNEKLFF. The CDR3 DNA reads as TGTGCCACCAGCAGAAAGACAGGGACTAATGAAAAACTGTTTTTT.

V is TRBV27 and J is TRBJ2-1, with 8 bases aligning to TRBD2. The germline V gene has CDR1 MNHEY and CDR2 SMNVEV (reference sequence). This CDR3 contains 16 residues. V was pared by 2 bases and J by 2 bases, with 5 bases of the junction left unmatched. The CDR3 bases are TGTGCCAGCAGTTTAGAAGGGACTAGGACCTACAATGAGCAGTTCTTC. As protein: CASSLEGTRTYNEQFF.

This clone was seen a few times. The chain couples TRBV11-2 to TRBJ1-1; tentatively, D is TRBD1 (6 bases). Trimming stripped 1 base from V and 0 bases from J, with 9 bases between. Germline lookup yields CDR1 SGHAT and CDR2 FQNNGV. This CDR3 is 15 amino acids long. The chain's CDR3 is CASSLVRGMNTEAFF. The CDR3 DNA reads TGTGCCAGCAGCTTAGTGAGGGGGATGAACACTGAAGCTTTCTTT.

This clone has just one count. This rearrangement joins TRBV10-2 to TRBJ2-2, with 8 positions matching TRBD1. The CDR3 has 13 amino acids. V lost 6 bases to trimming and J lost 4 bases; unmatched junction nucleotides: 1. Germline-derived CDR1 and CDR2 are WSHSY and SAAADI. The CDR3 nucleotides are TGCGCCAGCAGCGGACAGGGCACCGGGGAGCTGTTTTTT. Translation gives CASSGQGTGELFF.

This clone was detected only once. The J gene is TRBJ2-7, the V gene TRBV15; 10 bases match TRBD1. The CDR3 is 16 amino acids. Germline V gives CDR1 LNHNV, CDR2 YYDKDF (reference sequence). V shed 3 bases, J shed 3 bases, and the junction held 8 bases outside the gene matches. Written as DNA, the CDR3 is TGTGCCACCAGCAGTACCCCGGGACAGGGGCTCTACGAGCAGTACTTC. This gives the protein CATSSTPGQGLYEQYF.

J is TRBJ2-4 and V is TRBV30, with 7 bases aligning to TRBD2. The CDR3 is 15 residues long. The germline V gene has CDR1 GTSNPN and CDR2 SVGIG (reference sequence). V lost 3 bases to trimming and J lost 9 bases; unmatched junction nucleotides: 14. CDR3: CAWSEPGTGGFIQYF. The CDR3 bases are TGTGCCTGGAGCGAACCGGGGACGGGAGGATTCATTCAGTACTTC.

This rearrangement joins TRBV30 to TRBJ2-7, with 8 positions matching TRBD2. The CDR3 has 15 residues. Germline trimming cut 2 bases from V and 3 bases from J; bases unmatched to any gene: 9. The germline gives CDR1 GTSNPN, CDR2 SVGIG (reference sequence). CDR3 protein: CAWSPGLVNGYEQYF. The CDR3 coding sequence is TGTGCCTGGAGTCCGGGACTAGTTAACGGCTACGAGCAGTACTTC.

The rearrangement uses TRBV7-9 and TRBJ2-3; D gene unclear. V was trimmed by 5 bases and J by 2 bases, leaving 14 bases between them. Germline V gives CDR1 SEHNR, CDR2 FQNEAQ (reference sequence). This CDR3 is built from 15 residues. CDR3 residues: CASSPRLVVTDTQYF. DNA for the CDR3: TGTGCCAGCAGCCCCCGGTTGGTAGTCACAGATACGCAGTATTTT.

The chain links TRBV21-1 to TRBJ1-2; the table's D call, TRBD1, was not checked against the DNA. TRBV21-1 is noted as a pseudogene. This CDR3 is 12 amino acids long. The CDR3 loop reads CASSNQGYGYTF. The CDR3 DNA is TGTGCCAGCAGCAATCAGGGTTATGGCTACACCTTC.